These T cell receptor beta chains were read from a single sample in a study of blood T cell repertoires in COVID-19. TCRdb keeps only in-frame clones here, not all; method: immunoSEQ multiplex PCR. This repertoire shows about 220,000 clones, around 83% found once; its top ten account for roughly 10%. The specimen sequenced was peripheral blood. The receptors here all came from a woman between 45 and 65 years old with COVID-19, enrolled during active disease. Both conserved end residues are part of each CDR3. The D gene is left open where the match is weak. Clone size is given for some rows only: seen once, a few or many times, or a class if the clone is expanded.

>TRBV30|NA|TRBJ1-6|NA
TGTGCCTGGAGTGTAAGAGGCAGGGTTTCACCCCTCCACTTT
CAWSVRGRVSPLHF
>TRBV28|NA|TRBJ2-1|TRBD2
TGTGCCAGCAGTTTTAGAGTCGGACTAGCGGGGAGGGATGAGCAGTTCTTC
CASSFRVGLAGRDEQFF
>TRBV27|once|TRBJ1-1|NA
TGTGCCAGCAGTTTGGGGGCAGGAACTGAAGCTTTCTTT
CASSLGAGTEAFF
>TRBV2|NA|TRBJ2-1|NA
TGTGCCAGCAAGTTCGGCAGAGCGACGAATGAGCAGTTCTTC
CASKFGRATNEQFF
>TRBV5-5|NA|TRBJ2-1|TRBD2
TGTGCCAGCAGCTACGGACTAGCGGGGTACAATGAGCAGTTCTTC
CASSYGLAGYNEQFF
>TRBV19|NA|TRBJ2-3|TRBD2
TGTGCCAGTAGTATCCGTATTCCGACTAGCGGGGGGCCGGGAAATACGCAGTATTTT
CASSIRIPTSGGPGNTQYF
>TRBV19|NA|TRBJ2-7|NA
TGTGCCAGTAGTATAGCGGGGACTGTCTACGAGCAGTACTTC
CASSIAGTVYEQYF
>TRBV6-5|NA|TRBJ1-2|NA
TGTGCCAGGAATCGGGAGGACAGCTATGGCTACACCTTC
CARNREDSYGYTF
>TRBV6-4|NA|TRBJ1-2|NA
TGTGCCAGCAGTGAATCGGGCAGGGATCGCTATGGCTACACCTTC
CASSESGRDRYGYTF
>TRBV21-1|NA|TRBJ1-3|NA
TGTGCCAGCAGCAAAGCGCTTTTGCAGGGCCTTAAAAACACCATATATTTT
CASSKALLQGLKNTIYF
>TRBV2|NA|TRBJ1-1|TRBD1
TGTGCCAGCAGTGGATCACCGGGACAGCGAACGAACACTGAAGCTTTCTTT
CASSGSPGQRTNTEAFF
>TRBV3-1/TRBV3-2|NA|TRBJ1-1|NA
TGTGCCAGCAGCCGAGCCTCGGGACAAGTGAACACTGAAGCTTTCTTT
CASSRASGQVNTEAFF
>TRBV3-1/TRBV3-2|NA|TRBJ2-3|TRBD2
TGTGCCAGCAGCCAAGATCTAGCGGGGGTTTCTTACACAGATACGCAGTATTTT
CASSQDLAGVSYTDTQYF
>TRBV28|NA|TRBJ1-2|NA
TGTGCCAGCAATTCGAACTATGGCTACACCTTC
CASNSNYGYTF
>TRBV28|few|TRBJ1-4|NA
TGTGCCAGCAGTTTAGGGTCAGGGGTTAATGAAAAACTGTTTTTT
CASSLGSGVNEKLFF
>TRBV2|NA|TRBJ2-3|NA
TGTGCCAGCAGTGAAGCGCTGGGGCAAGATACGCAGTATTTT
CASSEALGQDTQYF
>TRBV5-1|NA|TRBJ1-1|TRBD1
TGCGCCAGCAGCTTGGACAGGGGATGGAACACTGAAGCTTTCTTT
CASSLDRGWNTEAFF
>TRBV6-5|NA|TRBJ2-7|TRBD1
TGTGCCGACCACGACCGGGACAGTTACGAGCAGTACTTC
CADHDRDSYEQYF
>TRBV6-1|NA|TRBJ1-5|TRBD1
TGTGCCAGCAGTGAATCAGGGACAGGGCTTCATCAGCCCCAGCATTTT
CASSESGTGLHQPQHF
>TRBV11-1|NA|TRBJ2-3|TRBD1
TGTGCCAGCAGCTCGGACAGGGGAAATACGCAGTATTTT
CASSSDRGNTQYF
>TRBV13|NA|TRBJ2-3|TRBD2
TGTGCCAGCAGCTTAGTCAGCGGGGGGGCAGGATCCGTTACGCAGTATTTT
CASSLVSGGAGSVTQYF
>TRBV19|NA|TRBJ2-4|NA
TGTGCCAGTAGTATAGAACTAGCCAAAAACATTCAGTACTTC
CASSIELAKNIQYF
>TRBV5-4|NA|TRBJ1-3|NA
TGTGCCAGCAGTTCCGACCCAGGGTACGGAAACACCATATATTTT
CASSSDPGYGNTIYF
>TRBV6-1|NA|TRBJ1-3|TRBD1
TGTGCCAGCAGTGAGACAGGGGGCGGAAACACCATATATTTT
CASSETGGGNTIYF
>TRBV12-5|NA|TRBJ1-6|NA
TGTGCTAGTGGGACTTCCTATAATTCACCCCTCCACTTT
CASGTSYNSPLHF
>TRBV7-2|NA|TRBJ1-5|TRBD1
TGTGCCAGCAGCCGTATGACAGGGGTGAATCAGCCCCAGCATTTT
CASSRMTGVNQPQHF
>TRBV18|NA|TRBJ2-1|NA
TGTGCCAGCTCACCACTCGGGGCAGGGGATGAGCAGTTCTTC
CASSPLGAGDEQFF
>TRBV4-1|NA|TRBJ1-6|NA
TGCGCCAGCAGCCCCGGTAGTGAATCCTATAATTCACCCCTCCACTTT
CASSPGSESYNSPLHF
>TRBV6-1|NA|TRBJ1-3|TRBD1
TGTGCCAGCAGTGAAGTCGGGACAGGGGGAAACACCATATATTTT
CASSEVGTGGNTIYF
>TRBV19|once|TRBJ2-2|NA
TGTGCCAGTACTCCTAATACCGGGACATATCCCACCGGGGAGCTGTTTTTT
CASTPNTGTYPTGELFF
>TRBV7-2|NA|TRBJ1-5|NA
TGTGCCAGCAGCTTGAGTGGCAATCAGCCCCAGCATTTT
CASSLSGNQPQHF
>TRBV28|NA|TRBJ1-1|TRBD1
TGTGCCAGCACCCATGAACCCCGACAGGGGGAAGCTTTCTTT
CASTHEPRQGEAFF
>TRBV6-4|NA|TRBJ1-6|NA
TGTGCCAGCAGAGCAGGGGCGGGTAATTCACCCCTCCACTTT
CASRAGAGNSPLHF
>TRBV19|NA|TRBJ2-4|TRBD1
TGTGCCAGTAGTATACCGGAAGACAGGGTCAAAAACATTCAGTACTTC
CASSIPEDRVKNIQYF